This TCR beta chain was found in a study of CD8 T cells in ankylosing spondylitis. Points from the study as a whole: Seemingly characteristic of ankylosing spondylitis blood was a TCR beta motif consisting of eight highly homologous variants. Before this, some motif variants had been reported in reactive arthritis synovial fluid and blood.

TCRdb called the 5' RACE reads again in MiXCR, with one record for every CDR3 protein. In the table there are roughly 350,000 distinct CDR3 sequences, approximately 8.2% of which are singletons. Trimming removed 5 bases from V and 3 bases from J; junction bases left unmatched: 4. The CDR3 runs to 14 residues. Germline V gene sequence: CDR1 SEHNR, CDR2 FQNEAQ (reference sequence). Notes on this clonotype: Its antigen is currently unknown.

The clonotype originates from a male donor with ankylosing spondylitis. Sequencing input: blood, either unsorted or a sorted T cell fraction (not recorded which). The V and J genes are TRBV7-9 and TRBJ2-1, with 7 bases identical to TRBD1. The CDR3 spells CASSTGTVYNEQFF. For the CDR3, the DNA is TGTGCCAGCAGCACCGGGACAGTCTACAATGAGCAGTTCTTC.